The sequence of this T cell receptor (beta chain) was determined in a study of cytomegalovirus exposure and HLA in healthy donors. The CDR3 loop spans 16 amino acids. Germline V CDR1 and CDR2: MGHRA, YSYEKL. The V and J ends lost 1 base and 1 base respectively, with 14 bases between them. The study's findings and limits: The productive fraction for most TCR beta V segments was about 90% or about 30% in an earlier analysis.

PCR used 60 Vbeta primers and 13 Jbeta primers. Clones were sequenced by immunoSEQ multiplex PCR, and TCRdb holds only the in-frame ones, with some missing. This table holds 150,000 to 200,000 clones, about 88% found once. For this clone: Its target is unknown.

The rearrangement uses TRBV4-1 and TRBJ2-7, with no clear D. Material for sequencing was PBMCs. The source is a woman aged 18-29 years in good health and CMV-seronegative. CDR3 nucleotide sequence: TGCGCCAGCAGCCAAGGGGCAAGAAAGGCATCCTACGAGCAGTACTTC. It is translated as CASSQGARKASYEQYF.